This is a list of T cell receptor beta chains from one sample in a study of blood T cell repertoires in COVID-19. Generated by immunoSEQ multiplex PCR, the TCRdb table keeps only in-frame clones and is missing some. Here the sample spans 200,000 to 300,000 clones, more than 85% being singletons. Material for sequencing was peripheral blood. These receptor sequences come from a woman in her sixties with COVID-19, enrolled during active disease. CDR3s include the opening cysteine and the closing phenylalanine or tryptophan. Each record gives: D gene, J gene, clone size, CDR3 length, V gene, CDR3 protein, CDR3 DNA. D genes are given only for firm matches. Clone size, where shown, is once, few, many, or a class for clones that have expanded.

>NA|TRBJ1-3|NA|18|TRBV19
CASSITGPQDSFGNTIYF
TGTGCCAGTAGTATTACCGGACCCCAAGACAGCTTTGGAAACACCATATATTTT
>TRBD2|TRBJ2-2|NA|16|TRBV2
CASKGTSGRFAGELFF
TGTGCCAGCAAAGGGACTAGCGGGAGATTCGCCGGGGAGCTGTTTTTT
>TRBD1|TRBJ1-2|once|13|TRBV28
CASNVGTVYGYTF
TGTGCCAGCAATGTCGGGACAGTCTATGGCTACACCTTC
>NA|TRBJ2-6|once|17|TRBV15
CATSRDPHRSGANVLTF
TGTGCCACCAGCAGAGACCCCCACAGGTCTGGGGCCAACGTCCTGACTTTC
>NA|TRBJ2-7|NA|14|TRBV7-9
CASSLRDTKGEQYF
TGTGCCAGCAGCTTACGGGACACCAAGGGGGAGCAGTACTTC
>TRBD2|TRBJ2-1|NA|20|TRBV5-1
CASSPIGTSGSIGSYNEQFF
TGCGCCAGCAGCCCCATCGGGACTAGCGGGAGTATCGGGTCCTACAATGAGCAGTTCTTC
>TRBD2|TRBJ2-6|once|16|TRBV2
CASSRLAFSGANVLTF
TGTGCCAGCAGCCGACTAGCCTTCTCTGGGGCCAACGTCCTGACTTTC
>NA|TRBJ1-6|NA|14|TRBV5-1
CASSVDSYNSPLHF
TGCGCCAGCAGCGTAGACAGTTATAATTCACCCCTCCACTTT
>NA|TRBJ1-6|once|15|TRBV7-9
CASSSLLPYNSPLHF
TGTGCCAGCAGCTCTCTACTTCCGTATAATTCACCCCTCCACTTT
>TRBD1|TRBJ2-7|NA|16|TRBV9
CASSVKGTGTPYEQYF
TGTGCCAGCAGCGTCAAGGGGACAGGGACCCCCTACGAGCAGTACTTC
>NA|TRBJ1-5|NA|15|TRBV19
CASSVSPGDNQPQHF
TGTGCCAGTAGTGTTTCCCCCGGGGACAATCAGCCCCAGCATTTT
>NA|TRBJ2-5|NA|14|TRBV25-1
CASSEFGRQETQYF
TGTGCCAGCAGTGAGTTTGGCAGACAAGAGACCCAGTACTTC
>NA|TRBJ1-1|NA|15|TRBV7-8
CASSSRRGAQTEAFF
TGTGCCAGCAGCTCCCGCCGGGGGGCGCAGACTGAAGCTTTCTTT
>NA|TRBJ1-1|NA|13|TRBV30
CAWNQGSGTEAFF
TGTGCCTGGAATCAAGGGAGTGGGACTGAAGCTTTCTTT
>NA|TRBJ2-3|few|15|TRBV7-2
CASSSLGGYTDTQYF
TGTGCCAGCAGCTCCCTCGGGGGATACACAGATACGCAGTATTTT
>TRBD1|TRBJ1-2|NA|15|TRBV28
CASTIGDRDLYGYTF
TGTGCCAGCACCATTGGGGACAGGGATCTCTATGGCTACACCTTC
>TRBD1|TRBJ1-1|NA|15|TRBV7-8
CASSLEGAGGTEAFF
TGTGCCAGCAGCTTAGAGGGGGCGGGAGGCACTGAAGCTTTCTTT
>NA|TRBJ1-5|NA|14|TRBV6-5
CASSLRLGNQPQHF
TGTGCCAGCAGTCTCAGGTTGGGCAATCAGCCCCAGCATTTT
>TRBD1|TRBJ1-3|NA|17|TRBV4-1
CASSQDWDRGRRNTIYF
TGCGCCAGCAGCCAAGATTGGGACAGGGGGCGCAGAAACACCATATATTTT
>TRBD1|TRBJ2-7|NA|14|TRBV28
CASSWGQFPYEQYF
TGTGCCAGCAGTTGGGGACAGTTCCCCTACGAGCAGTACTTC
>TRBD1|TRBJ2-2|NA|18|TRBV4-1
CASSQLGTGGRNTGELFF
TGCGCCAGCAGCCAACTAGGGACAGGGGGCCGGAACACCGGGGAGCTGTTTTTT